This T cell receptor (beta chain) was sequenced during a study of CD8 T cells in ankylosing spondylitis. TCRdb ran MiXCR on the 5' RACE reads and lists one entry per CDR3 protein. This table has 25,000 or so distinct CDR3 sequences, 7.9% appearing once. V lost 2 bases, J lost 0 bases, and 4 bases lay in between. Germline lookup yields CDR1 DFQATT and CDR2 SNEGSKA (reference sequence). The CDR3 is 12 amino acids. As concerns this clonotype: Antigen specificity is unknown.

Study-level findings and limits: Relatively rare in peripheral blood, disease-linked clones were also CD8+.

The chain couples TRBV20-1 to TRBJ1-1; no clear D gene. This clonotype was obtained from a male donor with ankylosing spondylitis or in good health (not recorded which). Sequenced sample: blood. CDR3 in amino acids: CSARRMNTEAFF. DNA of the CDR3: TGCAGTGCTAGAAGGATGAACACTGAAGCTTTCTTT.